This T cell receptor (beta chain) came from a study of monozygotic twins with inflammatory bowel disease. PCR of TCRalpha and TCRbeta cDNA was nested, with two rounds of 16 and 9 cycles. With the 5' RACE reads reprocessed, TCRdb shows one record per CDR3 protein and no DNA. The sample has 300,000 to 400,000 distinct CDR3 sequences. Per the germline V gene, CDR1 is DFQATT and CDR2 is SNEGSKA (reference sequence). The length of the CDR3 is 17 residues. Per donor there was one draw, yielding a blood sample of roughly 2.5 ml. The source of this sequence is a human donor with ulcerative colitis or Crohn's disease, or a healthy co-twin of an affected twin (not recorded which). The J gene is TRBJ2-3, the V gene TRBV20-1; TCRdb lists TRBD2, though no DNA is available to test this call. Sequences were obtained from blood. This chain's CDR3 is CSARDFRTSGGRDTQYF.